The clone carrying this TCR beta chain has only a few counts. The antigen remains undetermined. Germline assignment: CDR1 MNHEY and CDR2 SMNVEV (reference sequence). The CDR3 covers 14 residues. The trim removed 4 bases at V and 7 bases at J, leaving 3 bases unmatched. This specimen belongs to a study of cytomegalovirus exposure and HLA in healthy donors. Points from the study as a whole: Donor immune exposure was known only as CMV serostatus. Cytomegalovirus status was reportedly diagnosed by the classifier with high sensitivity and specificity.

Participants comprised healthy donors of bone marrow. This PCR relied on a set of 60 Vbeta primers and 13 Jbeta primers. Sequencing was performed with immunoSEQ multiplex PCR; in TCRdb, only in-frame clones are kept and a portion is missing. This table has approximately 100,000 clones, roughly 9.1% appearing once. Sequencing was done on a sample of PBMCs. This sequence joins TRBV27 and TRBJ2-2; TRBD2 matches 10 bases. The clonotype was recovered from a man in his forties in good health and CMV-seropositive. CDR3 DNA sequence: TGTGCCAGCAGTTGGGGGACTAGCGTCGGGGAGCTGTTTTTT. The encoded protein is CASSWGTSVGELFF.